This TCR beta chain was recovered during a study of identical twins. The CDR3 extends over 15 amino acids. Trimming removed 2 bases from V and 4 bases from J, with 12 bases in between. Germline values: CDR1 SGHRS, CDR2 YFSETQ. This clonotype has a count of ten or more. As yet, its antigen is unknown. Template switching supplied a universal primer site; unique molecular identifiers were carried on the cDNA. Each CDR3 protein is one row after TCRdb ran MiXCR on the 5' RACE reads. This sample yields 650,000 to 800,000 distinct CDR3 sequences, of which over 8.5% are seen a single time; approximately 0.94% belongs to the top ten. Whole-study findings and limits: Excess sharing between twins was weaker in beta out-of-frame sequences.

These data were likewise used in another study, on yellow fever vaccine responses in identical twins. As that report states: Twins reportedly showed a vaccine T cell response that seemed partly convergent and partly personalized.

The chain recombines TRBV5-1 with TRBJ2-2; tentative D call: TRBD1 (6 bases). Sequenced: PBMCs. The clonotype comes from a woman aged 18-29 years in good health. The CDR3 reads CASSFREGGTGELFF. In DNA form, the CDR3 reads TGCGCCAGCAGCTTCAGGGAAGGGGGCACCGGGGAGCTGTTTTTT.